This TCR beta chain is drawn from a study of T cells after yellow fever vaccination. The sample holds many counts of this clonotype. Germline loops: CDR1 MNHEY, CDR2 SVGEGT. The CDR3 runs 14 residues. Trimming shortened V by 2 bases and J by 5 bases, and 13 bases separated the two germline ends. TCRdb re-analysed the 5' RACE reads in MiXCR, keeping a single row per CDR3 protein. The sample contains a few hundred thousand distinct CDR3 sequences, about 6.2% of which appear only once. The chain has TRBV6-2 or TRBV6-3 and TRBJ2-7; possibly TRBD1 for D (5 bases). This sequence was found in a man younger than 45 who received the YFV17D yellow fever vaccine. The input for sequencing was PBMCs, taken 5 days after the yellow fever booster vaccination. The CDR3 sequence is CASSYLPTDDEQYF. DNA of the CDR3: TGTGCCAGCAGTTACCTGCCGACAGACGACGAGCAGTACTTC.